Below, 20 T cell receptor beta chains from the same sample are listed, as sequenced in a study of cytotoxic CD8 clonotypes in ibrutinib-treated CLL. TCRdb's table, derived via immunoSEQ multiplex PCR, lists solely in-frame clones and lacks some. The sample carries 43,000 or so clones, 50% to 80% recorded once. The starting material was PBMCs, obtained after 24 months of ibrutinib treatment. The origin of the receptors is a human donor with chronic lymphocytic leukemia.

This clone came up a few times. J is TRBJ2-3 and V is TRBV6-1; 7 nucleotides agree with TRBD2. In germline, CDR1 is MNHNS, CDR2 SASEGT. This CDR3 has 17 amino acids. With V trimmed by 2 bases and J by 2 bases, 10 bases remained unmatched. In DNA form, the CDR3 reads TGTGCCAGCAGTGAAAGGAGGACGACTAGCCTCACAGATACGCAGTATTTT. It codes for CASSERRTTSLTDTQYF.

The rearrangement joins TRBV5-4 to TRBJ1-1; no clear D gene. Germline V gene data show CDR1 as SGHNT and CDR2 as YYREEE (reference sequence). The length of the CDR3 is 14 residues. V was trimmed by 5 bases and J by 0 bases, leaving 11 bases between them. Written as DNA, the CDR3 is TGTGCCAGCAGAGCAGGCGAACTGAACACTGAAGCTTTCTTT. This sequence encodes CASRAGELNTEAFF. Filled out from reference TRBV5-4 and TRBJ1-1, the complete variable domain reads ETGVTQSPTHLIKTRGQQVTLRCSSQSGHNTVSWYQQALGQGPQFIFQYYREEENGRGNFPPRFSGLQFPNYSSELNVNALELDDSALYLCASRAGELNTEAFFGQGTRLTVV.

The CDR3 DNA follows: TGTGCCAGCAAGGAAGGACTAGCGGGCTACGAGCAGTACTTC. Translating gives CASKEGLAGYEQYF. V usage is TRBV2 and J usage is TRBJ2-7, with 11 nucleotides matching TRBD2. Unmatched junction bases numbered 5, after V lost 7 bases and J lost 3 bases. CDR1 is SNHLY and CDR2 is FYNNEI in the germline V gene. The CDR3 is made up of 14 amino acids.

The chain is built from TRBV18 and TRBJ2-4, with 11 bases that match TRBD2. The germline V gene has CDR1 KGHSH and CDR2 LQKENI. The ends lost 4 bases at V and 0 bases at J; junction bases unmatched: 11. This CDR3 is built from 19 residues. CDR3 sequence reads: CASSLAGGPPIKAKNIQYF. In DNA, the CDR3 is TGTGCCAGCTCACTAGCGGGAGGGCCCCCAATAAAAGCCAAAAACATTCAGTACTTC.

CDR3 amino acids: CASSFGGGGISYEQYF. As DNA, the CDR3 is TGTGCCAGCAGTTTTGGAGGAGGGGGAATATCCTACGAGCAGTACTTC. The genes are TRBV28 and TRBJ2-7; D may be TRBD1 or TRBD2 (6 bases each). The germline V gene encodes CDR1 MDHEN and CDR2 SYDVKM. V lost 3 bases to trimming and J lost 1 base, with 16 bases between them. CDR3 length: 16 residues.

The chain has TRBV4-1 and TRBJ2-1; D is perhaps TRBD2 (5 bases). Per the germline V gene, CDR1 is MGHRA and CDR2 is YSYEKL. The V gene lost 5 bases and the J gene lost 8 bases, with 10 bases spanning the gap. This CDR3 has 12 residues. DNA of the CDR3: TGCGCCAGCAGCACCCTAGCTGATGAGCAGTTCTTC. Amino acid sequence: CASSTLADEQFF.

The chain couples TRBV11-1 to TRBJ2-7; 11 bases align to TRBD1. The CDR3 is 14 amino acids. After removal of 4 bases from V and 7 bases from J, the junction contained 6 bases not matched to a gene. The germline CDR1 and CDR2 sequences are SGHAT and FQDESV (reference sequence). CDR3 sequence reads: CASSSGQGAEEQYF. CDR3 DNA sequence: TGTGCCAGCAGCTCCGGACAGGGGGCGGAAGAGCAGTACTTC.

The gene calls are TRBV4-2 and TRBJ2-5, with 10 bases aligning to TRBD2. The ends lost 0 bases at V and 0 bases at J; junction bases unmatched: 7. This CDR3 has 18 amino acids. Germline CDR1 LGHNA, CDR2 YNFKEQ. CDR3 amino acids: CASSQDPQLAGYQETQYF. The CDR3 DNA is TGTGCCAGCAGCCAAGATCCCCAACTAGCGGGGTACCAAGAGACCCAGTACTTC.

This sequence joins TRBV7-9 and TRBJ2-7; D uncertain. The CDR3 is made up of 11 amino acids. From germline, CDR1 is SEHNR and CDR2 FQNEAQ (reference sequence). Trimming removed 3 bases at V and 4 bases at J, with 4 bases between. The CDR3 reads CASSFIYEQYF. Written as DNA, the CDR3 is TGTGCCAGCAGCTTTATATACGAGCAGTACTTC.

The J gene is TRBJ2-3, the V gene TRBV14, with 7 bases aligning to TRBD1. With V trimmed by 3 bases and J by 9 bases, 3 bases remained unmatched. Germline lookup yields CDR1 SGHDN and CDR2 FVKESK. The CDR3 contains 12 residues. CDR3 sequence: CASSHWDSTQYF. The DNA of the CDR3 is TGTGCCAGCAGCCACTGGGACAGCACGCAGTATTTT.

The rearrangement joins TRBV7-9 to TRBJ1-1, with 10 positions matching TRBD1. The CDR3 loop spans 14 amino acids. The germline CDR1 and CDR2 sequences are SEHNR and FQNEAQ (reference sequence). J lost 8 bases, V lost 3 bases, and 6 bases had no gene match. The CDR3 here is CASSLTGGDSEAFF. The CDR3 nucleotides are TGTGCCAGCAGCTTGACAGGGGGCGACTCAGAAGCTTTCTTT.

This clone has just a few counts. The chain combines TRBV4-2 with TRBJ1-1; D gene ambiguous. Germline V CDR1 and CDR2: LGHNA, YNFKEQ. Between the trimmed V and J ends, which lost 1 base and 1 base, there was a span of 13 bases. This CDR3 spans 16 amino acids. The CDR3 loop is CASSQVIGLGNTEAFF. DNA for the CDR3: TGTGCCAGCAGCCAAGTCATAGGTTTGGGGAACACTGAAGCTTTCTTT.

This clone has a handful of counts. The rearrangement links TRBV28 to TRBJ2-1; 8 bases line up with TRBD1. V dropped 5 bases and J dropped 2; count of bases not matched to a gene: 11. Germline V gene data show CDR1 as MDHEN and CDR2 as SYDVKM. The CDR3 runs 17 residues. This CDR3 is CASSNNRGSSTYNEQFF. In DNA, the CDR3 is TGTGCCAGCAGTAACAACAGGGGGTCGAGCACCTACAATGAGCAGTTCTTC.

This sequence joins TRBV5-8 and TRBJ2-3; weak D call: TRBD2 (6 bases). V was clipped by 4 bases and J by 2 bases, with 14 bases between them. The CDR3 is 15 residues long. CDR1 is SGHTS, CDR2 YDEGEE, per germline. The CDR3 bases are TGTGCCAGCAGCGGGACGGGACTCTTCACAGATACGCAGTATTTT. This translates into CASSGTGLFTDTQYF.

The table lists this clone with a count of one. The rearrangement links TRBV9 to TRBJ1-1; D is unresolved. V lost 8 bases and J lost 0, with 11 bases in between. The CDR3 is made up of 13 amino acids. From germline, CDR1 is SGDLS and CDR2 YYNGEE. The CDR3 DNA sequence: TGTGCCAGTAGTTTAAGGGTGAACACTGAAGCTTTCTTT. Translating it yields CASSLRVNTEAFF. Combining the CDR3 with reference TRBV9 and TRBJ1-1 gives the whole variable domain DSGVTQTPKHLITATGQRVTLRCSPRSGDLSVYWYQQSLDQGLQFLIQYYNGEERAKGNILERFSAQQFPDLHSELNLSSLELGDSALYFCASSLRVNTEAFFGQGTRLTVV.

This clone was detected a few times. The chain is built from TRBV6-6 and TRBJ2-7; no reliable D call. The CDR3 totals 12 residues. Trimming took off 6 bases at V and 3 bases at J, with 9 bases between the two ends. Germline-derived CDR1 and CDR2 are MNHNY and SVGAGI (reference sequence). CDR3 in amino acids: CASSHTIYEQYF. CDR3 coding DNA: TGTGCCAGCAGCCACACGATCTACGAGCAGTACTTC.

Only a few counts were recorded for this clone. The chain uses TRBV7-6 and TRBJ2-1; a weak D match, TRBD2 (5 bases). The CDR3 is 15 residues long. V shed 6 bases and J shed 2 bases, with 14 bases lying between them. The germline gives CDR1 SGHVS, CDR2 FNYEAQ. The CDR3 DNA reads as TGTGCCAGCAGACAAGGAGCGGCCCCCTACAATGAGCAGTTCTTC. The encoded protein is CASRQGAAPYNEQFF.

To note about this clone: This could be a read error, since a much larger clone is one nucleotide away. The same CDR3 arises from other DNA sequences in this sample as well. This CDR3 reads CASRLNTEAFF. For the CDR3, the DNA is TGTGCCAGTAGATTGAACACTGAAGCTTTCTTT. This chain connects TRBV19 to TRBJ1-1; D not certain. CDR1 and CDR2 from the germline V gene are LNHDA and SQIVND (reference sequence). The CDR3 runs to 11 residues. V dropped 6 bases and J dropped 0 bases, with 2 bases sitting between them.

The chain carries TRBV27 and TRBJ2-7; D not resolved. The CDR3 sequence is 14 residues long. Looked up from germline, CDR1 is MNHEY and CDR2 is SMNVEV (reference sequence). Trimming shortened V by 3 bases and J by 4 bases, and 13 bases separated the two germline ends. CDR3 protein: CASSFSASQYEQYF. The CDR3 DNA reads TGTGCCAGCAGTTTCTCCGCGTCACAATACGAGCAGTACTTC.

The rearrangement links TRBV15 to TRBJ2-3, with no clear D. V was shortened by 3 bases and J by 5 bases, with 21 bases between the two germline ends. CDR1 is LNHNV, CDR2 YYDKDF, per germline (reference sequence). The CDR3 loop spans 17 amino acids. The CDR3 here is CATSSGRRPKEKDTQYF. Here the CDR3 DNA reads TGTGCCACCAGCAGCGGTCGCAGGCCCAAGGAAAAAGATACGCAGTATTTT.